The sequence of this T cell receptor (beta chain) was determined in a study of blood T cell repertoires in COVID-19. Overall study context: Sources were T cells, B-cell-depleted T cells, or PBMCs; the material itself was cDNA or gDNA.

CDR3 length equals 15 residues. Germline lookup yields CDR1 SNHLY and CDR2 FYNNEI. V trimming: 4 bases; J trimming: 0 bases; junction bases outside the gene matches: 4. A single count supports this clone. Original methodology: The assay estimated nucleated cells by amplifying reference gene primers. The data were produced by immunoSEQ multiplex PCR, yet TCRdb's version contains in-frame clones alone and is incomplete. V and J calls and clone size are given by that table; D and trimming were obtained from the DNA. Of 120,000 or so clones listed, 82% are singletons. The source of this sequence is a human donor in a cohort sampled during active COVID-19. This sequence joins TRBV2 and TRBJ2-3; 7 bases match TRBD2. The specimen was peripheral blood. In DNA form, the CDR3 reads TGTGCCAGCAGTGTGCGGGGGTCTAGCACAGATACGCAGTATTTT. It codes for CASSVRGSSTDTQYF.